This T cell receptor beta chain was sequenced for a study of T-cell memory formation after mild COVID-19. Study results and limitations: The second-wave clones peaking on day 37 were not confirmed as SARS-CoV-2-specific. Among clones contracting day 15 to 85, CD4/CD8 was balanced, whereas later expanders leaned CD4+.

This clonotype has more than one count but fewer than ten. The antigen remains unidentified. In germline, CDR1 is SGHTA, CDR2 FQGTGA. There are 14 residues in the CDR3. Trimming cost V 5 bases and J 1 base, with 11 bases left between them. TCR alpha and TCR beta cDNA libraries carrying sample barcodes and UMIs were produced by 5'RACE using constant-segment primers. TCRdb ran MiXCR on the 5' RACE reads and lists one entry per CDR3 protein. This table holds roughly 110,000 distinct CDR3 sequences, 9.5% to 15% found once. The gene calls are TRBV7-3 and TRBJ1-1, with D tentatively TRBD1 (5 bases). This clonotype was obtained from an adult woman who had mild COVID-19 (a few samples of this study predate the infection). Cell type and time point are not known. Sequenced input: PBMCs or a T cell subset sorted from them (not recorded which). This chain's CDR3 is CASSPGRRNTEAFF. The CDR3 DNA reads TGTGCCAGCAGCCCGGGACGCCGGAACACTGAAGCTTTCTTT.